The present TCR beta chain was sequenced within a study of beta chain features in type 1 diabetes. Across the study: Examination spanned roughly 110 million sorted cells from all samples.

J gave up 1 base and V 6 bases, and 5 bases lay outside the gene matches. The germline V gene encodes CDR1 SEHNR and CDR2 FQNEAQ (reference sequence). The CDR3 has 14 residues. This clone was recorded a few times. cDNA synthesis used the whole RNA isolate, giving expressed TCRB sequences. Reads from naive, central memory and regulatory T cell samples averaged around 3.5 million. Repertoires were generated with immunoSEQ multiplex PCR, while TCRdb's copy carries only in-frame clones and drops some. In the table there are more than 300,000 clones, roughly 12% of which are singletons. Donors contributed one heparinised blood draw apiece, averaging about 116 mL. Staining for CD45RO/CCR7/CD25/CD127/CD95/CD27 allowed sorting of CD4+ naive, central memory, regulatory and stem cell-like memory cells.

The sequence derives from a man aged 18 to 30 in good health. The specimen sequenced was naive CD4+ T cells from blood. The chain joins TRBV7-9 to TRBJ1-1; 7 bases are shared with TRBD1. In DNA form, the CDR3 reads TGTGCCAGCAGACAGACAGGGACGAACACTGAAGCTTTCTTT. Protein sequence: CASRQTGTNTEAFF.